This T cell receptor (beta chain) comes out of a study of T-cell memory formation after mild COVID-19. This clonotype was counted ten times or more. Antigen unknown. Study-level results: Several responding clones turned up in pre-infection memory, indicating that cross-reactive memory may have taken part.

CDR1 MNHEY and CDR2 SMNVEV come from the germline V gene (reference sequence). The CDR3 has 15 residues. V lost 0 bases, J lost 8 bases, and 7 bases stayed unmatched. It was 5'RACE with constant-segment primers that produced the TCR alpha and TCR beta cDNA libraries, which carried sample barcodes and UMIs. Each CDR3 protein is one row after TCRdb ran MiXCR on the 5' RACE reads. The sample carries over 30,000 distinct CDR3 sequences, about an eighth recorded once. The clonotype originates from a man aged 18 to 30 who had mild COVID-19 (a few samples of this study predate the infection). Cell type and time point are not known. The genes are TRBV27 and TRBJ2-3; 8 bases map to TRBD2. The specimen sequenced was PBMCs or a T cell subset sorted from them (not recorded which). CDR3 DNA sequence: TGTGCCAGCAGTTTATCGACGGCGGGGGGAGGTACGCAGTATTTT. This codes for CASSLSTAGGGTQYF.